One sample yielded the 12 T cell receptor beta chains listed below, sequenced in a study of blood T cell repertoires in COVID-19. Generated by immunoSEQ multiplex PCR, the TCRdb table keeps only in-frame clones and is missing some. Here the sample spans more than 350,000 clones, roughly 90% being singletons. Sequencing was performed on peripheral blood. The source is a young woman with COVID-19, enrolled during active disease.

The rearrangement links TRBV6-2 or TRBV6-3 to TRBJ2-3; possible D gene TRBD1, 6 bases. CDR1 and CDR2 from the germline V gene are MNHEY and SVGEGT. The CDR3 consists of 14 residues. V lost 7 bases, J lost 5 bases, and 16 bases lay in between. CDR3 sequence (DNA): TGTGCCAGCACCCCGGCAGGGGTAAAAGATACGCAGTATTTT. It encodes CASTPAGVKDTQYF.

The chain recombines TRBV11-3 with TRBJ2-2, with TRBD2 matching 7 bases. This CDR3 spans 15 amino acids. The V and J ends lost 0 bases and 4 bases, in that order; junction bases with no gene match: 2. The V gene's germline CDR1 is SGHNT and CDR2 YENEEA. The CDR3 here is CASSLDPGGTGELFF. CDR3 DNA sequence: TGTGCCAGCAGCTTAGATCCGGGGGGCACCGGGGAGCTGTTTTTT.

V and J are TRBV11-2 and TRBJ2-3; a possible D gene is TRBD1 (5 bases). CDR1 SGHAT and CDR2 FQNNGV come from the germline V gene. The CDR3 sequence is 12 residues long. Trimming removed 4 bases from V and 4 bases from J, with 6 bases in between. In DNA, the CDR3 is TGTGCCAGCAGCTCAGGGCCAGATACGCAGTATTTT. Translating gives CASSSGPDTQYF. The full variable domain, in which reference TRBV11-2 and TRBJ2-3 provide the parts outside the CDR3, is EAGVAQSPRYKIIEKRQSVAFWCNPISGHATLYWYQQILGQGPKLLIQFQNNGVVDDSQLPKDRFSAERLKGVDSTLKIQPAKLEDSAVYLCASSSGPDTQYFGPGTRLTVL.

CDR3 DNA sequence: TGTGCCAGCAGCGTAGCACATAATGCGGACACTGAAGCTTTCTTT. This translates into CASSVAHNADTEAFF. The chain combines TRBV9 with TRBJ1-1; D remains unclear. CDR3 length: 15 residues. V gave up 0 bases and J gave up 3 bases, with 12 bases separating them. Germline lookup yields CDR1 SGDLS and CDR2 YYNGEE. Full variable domain (outside the CDR3, taken from reference TRBV9 and TRBJ1-1): DSGVTQTPKHLITATGQRVTLRCSPRSGDLSVYWYQQSLDQGLQFLIQYYNGEERAKGNILERFSAQQFPDLHSELNLSSLELGDSALYFCASSVAHNADTEAFFGQGTRLTVV.

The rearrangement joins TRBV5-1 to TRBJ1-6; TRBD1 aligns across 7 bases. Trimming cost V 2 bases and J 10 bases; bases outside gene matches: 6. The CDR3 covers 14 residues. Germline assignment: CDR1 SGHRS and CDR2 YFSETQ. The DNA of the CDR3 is TGCGCCAGCAGCTTAGGACAGGTTCAGTCACCCCTCCACTTT. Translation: CASSLGQVQSPLHF. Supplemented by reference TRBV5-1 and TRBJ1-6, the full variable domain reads KAGVTQTPRYLIKTRGQQVTLSCSPISGHRSVSWYQQTPGQGLQFLFEYFSETQRNKGNFPGRFSGRQFSNSRSEMNVSTLELGDSALYLCASSLGQVQSPLHFGNGTRLTVT.

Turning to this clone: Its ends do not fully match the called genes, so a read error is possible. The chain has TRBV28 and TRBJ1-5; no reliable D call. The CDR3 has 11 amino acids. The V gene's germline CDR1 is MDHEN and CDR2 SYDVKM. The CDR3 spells CASRFSGPQHF. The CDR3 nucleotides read TGTGCCAGCCGTTTTAGTGGGCCCCAGCATTTT.

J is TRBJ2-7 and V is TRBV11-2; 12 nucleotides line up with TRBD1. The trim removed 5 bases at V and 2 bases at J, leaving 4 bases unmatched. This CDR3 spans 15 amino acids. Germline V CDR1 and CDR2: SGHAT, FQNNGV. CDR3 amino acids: CASSPGTGGPYEQYV. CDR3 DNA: TGTGCCAGCAGCCCCGGGACAGGGGGCCCCTACGAGCAGTACGTC.

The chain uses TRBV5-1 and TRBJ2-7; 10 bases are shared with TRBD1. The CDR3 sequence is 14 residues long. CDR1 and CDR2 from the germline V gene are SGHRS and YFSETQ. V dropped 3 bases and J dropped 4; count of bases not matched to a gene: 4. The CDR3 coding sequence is TGCGCCAGCAGCTCCGGGACAGGGGATTACGAGCAGTACGTC. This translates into CASSSGTGDYEQYV.

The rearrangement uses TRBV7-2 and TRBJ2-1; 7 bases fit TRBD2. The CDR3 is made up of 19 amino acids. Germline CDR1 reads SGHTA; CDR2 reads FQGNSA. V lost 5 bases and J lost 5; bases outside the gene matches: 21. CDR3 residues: CASSQANRGRVGGDNEQFF. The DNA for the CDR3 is TGTGCCAGCAGCCAAGCAAACCGAGGCCGGGTGGGGGGGGACAATGAGCAGTTCTTC.

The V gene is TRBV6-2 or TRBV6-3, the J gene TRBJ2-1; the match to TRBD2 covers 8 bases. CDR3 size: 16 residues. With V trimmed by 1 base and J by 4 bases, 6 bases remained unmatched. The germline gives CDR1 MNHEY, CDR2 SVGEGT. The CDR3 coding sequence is TGTGCCAGCAGTTACTTAGCCAGCGGGGGTTACAATGAGCAGTTCTTC. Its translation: CASSYLASGGYNEQFF.

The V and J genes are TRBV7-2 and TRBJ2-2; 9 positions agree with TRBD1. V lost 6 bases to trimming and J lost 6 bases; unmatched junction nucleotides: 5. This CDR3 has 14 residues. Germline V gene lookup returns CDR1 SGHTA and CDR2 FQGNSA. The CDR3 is CASRGQGIPGELFF. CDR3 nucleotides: TGTGCCAGCAGGGGACAGGGTATTCCCGGGGAGCTGTTTTTT.

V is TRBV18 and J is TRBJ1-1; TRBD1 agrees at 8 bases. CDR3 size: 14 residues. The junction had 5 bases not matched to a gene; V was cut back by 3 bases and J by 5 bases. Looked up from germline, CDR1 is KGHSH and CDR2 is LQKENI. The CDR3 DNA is TGTGCCAGCTCACCGGACAGGGTGGTGACTGAAGCTTTCTTT. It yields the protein CASSPDRVVTEAFF.